This T cell receptor beta chain derives from a study of blood T cells in healthy people across ages. Regarding this clonotype: What it binds is not known.

A second roughly 6 to 11 cycle PCR used barcoded and J-beta primers. Per-sample output comprised a minimum of 2.5 million paired-end reads containing CDR3. In TCRdb, the 5' RACE reads were re-called with MiXCR into one record per CDR3 protein. The sample yields around 1.5 million distinct CDR3 sequences, roughly a third seen once. The study's findings and limits: The long-lived group displayed more naive CD4+ cells, plus higher diversity, than the aged donors did.

The CDR3 sequence is 14 residues long. The germline V gene has CDR1 DFQATT and CDR2 SNEGSKA (reference sequence). The germline V and J ends were trimmed by 0 bases and 3 bases, with 11 bases remaining between them. The sequence came from a woman aged 25 to 39 in good health. The sequenced sample consisted of blood. V is TRBV20-1 and J is TRBJ1-1; D uncertain. CDR3 DNA: TGCAGTGCTAGAGAGGGTGGGATGGACACTGAAGCTTTCTTT. This encodes CSAREGGMDTEAFF.